This T cell receptor (beta chain) was recorded in a study of blood T cells in healthy people across ages. The study's findings and limits: PBMC samples, being unsorted, prevented any conclusive comparison of naive and antigen-experienced cells.

The authors ran a second PCR of roughly 7 to 11 cycles using a sample-barcoded 5' primer and a J-beta primer mix. Tagging of each cDNA molecule was performed by a template-switch adaptor with 12 random nucleotides. Using its own MiXCR run on the 5' RACE reads, TCRdb lists one record per CDR3 protein. The sample consists of almost 800,000 distinct CDR3 sequences, roughly 64% of them appearing once. The ends were cut back, 5 bases at V and 4 bases at J, with 20 bases in the middle. The CDR3 sequence is 16 residues long. Germline V lookup: CDR1 SGHVS, CDR2 FQNEAQ. About this clonotype itself: No antigen is known for it.

Sequencing input: blood. The receptor was derived from a man aged 25-40 years in good health. The rearrangement joins TRBV7-8 to TRBJ1-1; D is uncertain. CDR3 sequence: CASSPTRGLSSTEAFF. For the CDR3, the DNA is TGTGCCAGCAGCCCCACCCGGGGTCTGAGTTCCACTGAAGCTTTCTTT.